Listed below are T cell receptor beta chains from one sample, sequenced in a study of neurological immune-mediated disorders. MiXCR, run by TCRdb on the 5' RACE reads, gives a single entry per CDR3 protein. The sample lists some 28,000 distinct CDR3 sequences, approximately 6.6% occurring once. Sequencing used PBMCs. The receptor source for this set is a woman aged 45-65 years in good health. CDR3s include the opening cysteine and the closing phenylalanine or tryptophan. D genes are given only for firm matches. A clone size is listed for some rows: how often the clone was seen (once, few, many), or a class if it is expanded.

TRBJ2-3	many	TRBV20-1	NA	CSVPRGSQYF	TGCAGTGTCCCCCGTGGGTCGCAGTATTTT
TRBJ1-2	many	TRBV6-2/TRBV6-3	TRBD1	CASSFWGQIYGYTF	TGTGCCAGCAGTTTTTGGGGACAGATCTATGGCTACACCTTC
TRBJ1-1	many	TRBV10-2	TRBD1	CASSESAGGDTEAFF	TGCGCCAGCAGTGAGTCTGCAGGGGGGGACACTGAAGCTTTCTTT
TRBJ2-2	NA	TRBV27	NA	CASSLARTGELFF	TGTGCCAGCAGTTTAGCCCGCACCGGGGAGCTGTTTTTT
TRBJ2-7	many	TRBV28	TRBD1	CASSLRPAGGEQYF	TGTGCCAGCAGTCTACGCCCCGCAGGGGGCGAGCAGTACTTC
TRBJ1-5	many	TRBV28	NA	CASSPSGGRGNQPQHF	TGTGCCAGCAGCCCGAGCGGGGGTAGGGGCAATCAGCCCCAGCATTTT
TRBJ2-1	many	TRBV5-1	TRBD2	CASSLALAANEQFF	TGCGCCAGCAGCTTGGCTCTAGCGGCAAATGAGCAGTTCTTC
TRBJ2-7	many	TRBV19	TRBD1	CASSITGTGAYEQYF	TGTGCCAGTAGTATAACCGGGACAGGGGCCTACGAGCAGTACTTC
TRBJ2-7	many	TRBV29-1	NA	CSVTAGLTYEQYF	TGCAGCGTCACCGCGGGCCTTACCTACGAGCAGTACTTC
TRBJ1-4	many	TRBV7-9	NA	CASSRSGGAGGDEKLFF	TGTGCCAGCAGCCGGTCGGGTGGTGCAGGTGGAGATGAAAAACTGTTTTTT
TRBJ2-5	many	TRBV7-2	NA	CASSLNFEETQYF	TGTGCCAGCAGCTTAAACTTCGAAGAGACCCAGTACTTC
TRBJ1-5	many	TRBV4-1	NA	CASRRLGDSNQPQHF	TGCGCCAGCAGACGATTAGGGGATAGCAATCAGCCCCAGCATTTT
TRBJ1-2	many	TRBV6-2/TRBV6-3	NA	CASTNLGQRYGYTF	TGTGCCAGCACGAATCTGGGGCAGAGGTATGGCTACACCTTC
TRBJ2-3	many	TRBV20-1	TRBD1	CSASSPGQGRNTQYF	TGCAGTGCTAGTTCGCCGGGACAGGGGCGAAATACGCAGTATTTT
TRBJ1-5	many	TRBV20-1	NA	CSARTPSNQPQHF	TGCAGTGCTAGGACACCAAGCAATCAGCCCCAGCATTTT
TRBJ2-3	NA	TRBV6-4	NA	CASSDTPLVGTDTQYF	TGTGCCAGCAGTGACACGCCTTTAGTGGGCACAGATACGCAGTATTTT
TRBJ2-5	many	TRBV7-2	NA	CASSFGPETQYF	TGTGCCAGCAGCTTTGGTCCAGAGACCCAGTACTTC
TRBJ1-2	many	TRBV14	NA	CASSQALGINYGYTF	TGTGCCAGCAGCCAAGCATTGGGCATCAACTATGGCTACACCTTC
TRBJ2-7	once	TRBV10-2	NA	CASSREPAYEQYF	TGCGCCAGCTCAAGAGAACCCGCCTACGAGCAGTACTTC
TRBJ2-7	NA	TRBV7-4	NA	CASSLALGRIGQYF	TGTGCCAGCAGCTTAGCCCTTGGACGAATAGGGCAGTACTTC
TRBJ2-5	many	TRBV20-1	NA	CSASKVTKGETQYF	TGCAGTGCTAGCAAGGTGACGAAGGGAGAGACCCAGTACTTC
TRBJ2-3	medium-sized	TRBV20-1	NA	CSARVLTDTQYF	TGCAGTGCTAGAGTACTCACAGATACGCAGTATTTT
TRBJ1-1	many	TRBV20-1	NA	CSARGGTMPEAFF	TGCAGTGCTAGAGGGGGTACGATGCCTGAAGCTTTCTTT
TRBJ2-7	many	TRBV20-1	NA	CSVTVSSYEQYF	TGCAGTGTAACGGTTAGCTCCTACGAGCAGTACTTC
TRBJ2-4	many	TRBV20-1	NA	CSAASQGFKNIQYF	TGCAGTGCTGCCAGCCAGGGATTTAAAAACATTCAGTACTTC
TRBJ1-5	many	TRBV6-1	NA	CASSEVGGYNQPQHF	TGTGCCAGCAGTGAAGTTGGGGGGTACAATCAGCCCCAGCATTTT
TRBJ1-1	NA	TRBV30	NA	CAWSVQGGTGAFF	TGTGCCTGGAGTGTACAAGGGGGGACTGGAGCTTTCTTT
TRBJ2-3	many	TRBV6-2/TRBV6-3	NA	CASSGTLKHTDTQYF	TGTGCCAGCAGCGGGACCCTGAAACACACAGATACGCAGTATTTT
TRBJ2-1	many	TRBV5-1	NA	CASSLEGTPYNEQFF	TGCGCCAGCAGCTTGGAGGGGACACCCTACAATGAGCAGTTCTTC
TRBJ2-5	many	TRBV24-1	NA	CATSALDSQETQYF	TGTGCCACCAGTGCTTTGGACAGTCAAGAGACCCAGTACTTC
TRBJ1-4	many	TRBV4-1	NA	CASSPGVTETNEKLFF	TGCGCCAGCAGCCCGGGGGTCACAGAGACTAATGAAAAACTGTTTTTT
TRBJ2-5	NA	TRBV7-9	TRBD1	CASSPDRGQETQYF	TGTGCCAGCAGCCCCGACAGGGGTCAAGAGACCCAGTACTTC
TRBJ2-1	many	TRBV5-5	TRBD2	CASSTTSGSYNEQFF	TGTGCCAGCAGCACGACTAGCGGCTCCTACAATGAGCAGTTCTTC
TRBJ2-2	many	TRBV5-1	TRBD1	CASRQGGRGTGELFF	TGCGCCAGCCGACAGGGCGGTAGAGGGACCGGGGAGCTGTTTTTT
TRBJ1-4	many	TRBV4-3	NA	CASSQDALVGEKLFF	TGCGCCAGCAGCCAAGACGCCCTGGTAGGAGAAAAACTGTTTTTT
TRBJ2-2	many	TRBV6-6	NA	CASSPSTNTGELFF	TGTGCCAGCAGTCCGAGTACGAACACCGGGGAGCTGTTTTTT
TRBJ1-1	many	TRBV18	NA	CASSPSGAGGAPEAFF	TGTGCCAGCTCACCATCGGGGGCGGGCGGGGCGCCTGAAGCTTTCTTT
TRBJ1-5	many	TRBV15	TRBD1	CATSFGGGGQPQHF	TGTGCCACCTCCTTTGGAGGGGGCGGTCAGCCCCAGCATTTT
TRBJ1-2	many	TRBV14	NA	CASSQIPGRGAYGYTF	TGTGCCAGCAGCCAAATCCCTGGCCGGGGCGCCTATGGCTACACCTTC